The sample holds a few counts of the clone carrying this T cell receptor (beta chain). Its antigen is currently unknown. The data derive from a study of blood T cells in healthy people across ages. Study results and limitations: Possibly confounding the expanded clonotype changes was the fact that donor CMV status was unknown.

Sample-barcoded 5' priming and a J-beta primer mix drove a second PCR of roughly 6 to 12 cycles. A single record per CDR3 protein comes from TCRdb applying MiXCR to the 5' RACE reads. The table lists more than 1,400,000 distinct CDR3 sequences, roughly 45% of them singletons. Germline loops: CDR1 SQVTM, CDR2 ANQGSEA. Trimming stripped 4 bases from V and 6 bases from J, with 16 bases between. The CDR3 contains 13 residues. Input material: blood. This sequence was found in a woman between 18 and 29 years old in good health. V and J are TRBV29-1 and TRBJ2-7; either TRBD1 or TRBD2 may supply D (5 bases each). The CDR3 loop is CSVGGTQLGEQYF. The CDR3 region has the DNA TGCAGCGTTGGGGGGACCCAACTGGGCGAGCAGTACTTC.